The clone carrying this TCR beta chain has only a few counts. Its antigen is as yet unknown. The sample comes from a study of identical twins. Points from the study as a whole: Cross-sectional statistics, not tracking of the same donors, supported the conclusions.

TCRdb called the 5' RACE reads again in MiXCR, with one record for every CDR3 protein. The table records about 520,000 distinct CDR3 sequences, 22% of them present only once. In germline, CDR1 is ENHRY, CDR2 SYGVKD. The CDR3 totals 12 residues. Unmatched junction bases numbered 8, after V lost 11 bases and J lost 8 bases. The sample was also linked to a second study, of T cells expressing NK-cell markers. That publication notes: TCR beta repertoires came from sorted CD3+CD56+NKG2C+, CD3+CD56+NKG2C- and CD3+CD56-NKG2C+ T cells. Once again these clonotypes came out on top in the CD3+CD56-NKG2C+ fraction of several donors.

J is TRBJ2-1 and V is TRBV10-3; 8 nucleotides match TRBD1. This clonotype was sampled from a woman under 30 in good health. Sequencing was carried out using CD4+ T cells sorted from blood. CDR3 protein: CASTPGQDEQFF. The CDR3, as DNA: TGTGCCTCTACTCCGGGACAGGATGAGCAGTTCTTC.